Below are 21 T cell receptor beta chains sequenced from a single sample in a study of blood T cell repertoires in COVID-19. Method: immunoSEQ multiplex PCR; TCRdb's copy keeps in-frame clones and lacks some. The repertoire holds about 36,000 clones, roughly 80% seen once, with approximately 15% in the top ten. Sequencing input: peripheral blood. These receptors were obtained from a human donor in a cohort sampled during active COVID-19.

The rearrangement uses TRBV5-1 and TRBJ2-2; 7 bases align to TRBD2. V dropped 6 bases and J dropped 2; count of bases not matched to a gene: 10. The germline V gene encodes CDR1 SGHRS and CDR2 YFSETQ. The CDR3 is 16 amino acids. The CDR3 bases are TGCGCCAGCAAAAAGAGCGGGAATCCCAACACCGGGGAGCTGTTTTTT. Translated, it gives CASKKSGNPNTGELFF.

The CDR3 loop is CASSIRQAGQPQHF. The CDR3 DNA reads TGTGCCAGTAGTATTCGACAGGCGGGTCAGCCCCAGCATTTT. The chain employs TRBV19 and TRBJ1-5, with D possibly matching TRBD1 (6 bases). Germline lookup yields CDR1 LNHDA and CDR2 SQIVND (reference sequence). V lost 3 bases and J lost 6, with 12 bases in between. CDR3 length: 14 amino acids.

This chain uses TRBV5-8 with TRBJ2-2, with 9 bases identical to TRBD1. CDR3 length: 17 amino acids. V shed 5 bases and J 6 bases; nucleotides not matched to a gene: 14. The germline gives CDR1 SGHTS, CDR2 YDEGEE. The CDR3 nucleotides read TGTGCCAGCAGTTTTTTCCTCGGGGGACAGGGCGCCGGGGAGCTGTTTTTT. This translates into CASSFFLGGQGAGELFF.

This clone has a handful of counts. The genes are TRBV2 and TRBJ1-1; tentative D call: TRBD1 (5 bases). The CDR3 extends over 14 amino acids. Trimming removed 4 bases from V and 6 bases from J, with 15 bases in between. CDR1 and CDR2 from the germline V gene are SNHLY and FYNNEI. The CDR3 nucleotides are TGTGCCAGCAGTGTCAGTCTGACAGTCCCTGAAGCTTTCTTT. Translating gives CASSVSLTVPEAFF. Using reference TRBV2 and TRBJ1-1 for the parts outside the CDR3, the full variable domain is EPEVTQTPSHQVTQMGQEVILRCVPISNHLYFYWYRQILGQKVEFLVSFYNNEISEKSEIFDDQFSVERPDGSNFTLKIRSTKLEDSAMYFCASSVSLTVPEAFFGQGTRLTVV.

This clone showed up just once. This chain joins TRBV12-3 or TRBV12-4 and TRBJ1-2; D gene uncertain. The V and J ends lost 6 bases and 0 bases respectively, with 8 bases between them. The CDR3 length is 13 residues. The CDR3 here is CASSPLPNYGYTF. The DNA of the CDR3 is TGTGCCAGCAGCCCTCTTCCTAACTATGGCTACACCTTC.

This chain uses TRBV19 with TRBJ2-7; tentative D call: TRBD2 (5 bases). The V and J ends lost 3 bases and 0 bases respectively, with 12 bases between them. The CDR3 totals 15 residues. CDR1 LNHDA and CDR2 SQIVND come from the germline V gene (reference sequence). The CDR3 bases are TGTGCCAGTAGTATGGGAGATTCCCCCTCCTACGAGCAGTACTTC. Encoded protein: CASSMGDSPSYEQYF. Based on the CDR3 plus reference TRBV19 and TRBJ2-7, the full variable domain is DGGITQSPKYLFRKEGQNVTLSCEQNLNHDAMYWYRQDPGQGLRLIYYSQIVNDFQKGDIAEGYSVSREKKESFPLTVTSAQKNPTAFYLCASSMGDSPSYEQYFGPGTRLTVT.

In the case of this clone: One junction end disagrees with the germline gene, perhaps due to a read error. The chain links TRBV12-3 or TRBV12-4 to TRBJ2-3; D may be TRBD1 (5 bases). The CDR3 covers 11 residues. The DNA for the CDR3 is TGTGCCAGCATTAGGGGTGGGGTATTAGATTTT. Protein product: CASIRGGVLDF.

This clone was counted ten times or more. The DNA of the CDR3 is TGTGCCAGCAGCGAGAGCGGGGGCCAATACAATGAGCAGTTCTTC. Amino acid sequence: CASSESGGQYNEQFF. The chain joins TRBV9 to TRBJ2-1, with 8 bases aligning to TRBD2. CDR1 and CDR2 (germline): SGDLS, YYNGEE. The CDR3 is 15 amino acids. V lost 3 bases and J lost 4; bases outside the gene matches: 6.

This clone turned up a few times. V usage is TRBV11-3 and J usage is TRBJ2-6; 7 bases map to TRBD1. This CDR3 is 18 amino acids long. Germline loops: CDR1 SGHNT, CDR2 YENEEA. Trimming at V came to 1 base and at J to 0 bases, leaving 6 bases not matched to a gene. CDR3 DNA: TGTGCCAGCAGCTTAGGACAGGGTAGCGCCTCTGGGGCCAACGTCCTGACTTTC. It specifies CASSLGQGSASGANVLTF.

This sequence joins TRBV7-2 and TRBJ1-1; TRBD1 matches at 9 bases. Looked up from germline, CDR1 is SGHTA and CDR2 is FQGNSA. The CDR3 is 15 residues long. V lost 3 bases to trimming and J lost 0 bases; unmatched junction nucleotides: 2. CDR3 in DNA: TGTGCCAGCAGCTTCGGACAGGGGATGAACACTGAAGCTTTCTTT. It translates to CASSFGQGMNTEAFF.

This chain joins TRBV4-2 and TRBJ2-2, with TRBD1 as a possible D gene (6 bases). Germline V gene sequence: CDR1 LGHNA, CDR2 YNFKEQ. Trimming took off 0 bases at V and 2 bases at J, with 10 bases between the two ends. The CDR3 spans 16 residues. The CDR3 spells CASSQDGTRNTGELFF. CDR3 nucleotides: TGTGCCAGCAGCCAAGACGGGACACGAAACACCGGGGAGCTGTTTTTT.

The V call is TRBV5-4, the J call TRBJ1-2; unclear D gene. Trimming took off 1 base at V and 3 bases at J, with 13 bases between the two ends. CDR3 length: 15 amino acids. Germline lookup yields CDR1 SGHNT and CDR2 YYREEE (reference sequence). The CDR3: CASSLLQVMDYGYTF. DNA of the CDR3: TGTGCCAGCAGCTTGTTACAAGTGATGGACTATGGCTACACCTTC.

This clone occurred a few times. The junction departs from the called germline gene at one end, perhaps through a read error. This sequence joins TRBV7-7 and TRBJ1-1; 7 bases fit TRBD1. The CDR3 runs to 13 residues. Germline lookup yields CDR1 SSHAT and CDR2 FNYEAQ (reference sequence). The DNA of the CDR3 is TGTGCTAGCAGCTTAGACAGGGACACTGAAGCTTTCTTT. It encodes CASSLDRDTEAFF.

Only a few counts were recorded for this clone. The gene calls are TRBV6-5 and TRBJ1-1, with TRBD1 matching over 10 bases. The CDR3 sequence is 14 residues long. V dropped 6 bases and J dropped 7; count of bases not matched to a gene: 8. CDR1 and CDR2 from the germline V gene are MNHEY and SVGAGI. The CDR3, as DNA: TGTGCCAGCAGGATCGGACAGGGGGGAAATGAAGCTTTCTTT. Translating gives CASRIGQGGNEAFF.

The rearrangement links TRBV6-5 to TRBJ1-1; the match to TRBD1 covers 7 bases. Per germline, CDR1 MNHEY and CDR2 SVGAGI. The J segment lost 8 bases and the V segment lost 7 bases, leaving 10 bases of the junction unmatched. This CDR3 has 13 residues. The CDR3 sequence is CASKPTGRREAFF. Here the CDR3 DNA reads TGTGCCAGCAAACCGACAGGGAGGCGGGAAGCTTTCTTT.

This chain links TRBV12-5 with TRBJ2-7; tentatively, D is TRBD1 (6 bases). The germline V gene encodes CDR1 LGHNT and CDR2 FRNRAP. The CDR3 runs 17 residues. V lost 2 bases to trimming and J lost 1 base, with 18 bases between them. CDR3 protein: CASGLYEAWDTSYEQYF. The CDR3 DNA reads as TGTGCTAGTGGTTTGTACGAAGCCTGGGACACTTCCTACGAGCAGTACTTC. Combining the CDR3 with reference TRBV12-5 and TRBJ2-7 gives the whole variable domain DARVTQTPRHKVTEMGQEVTMRCQPILGHNTVFWYRQTMMQGLELLAYFRNRAPLDDSGMPKDRFSAEMPDATLATLKIQPSEPRDSAVYFCASGLYEAWDTSYEQYFGPGTRLTVT.

The chain joins TRBV24-1 to TRBJ2-3; TRBD1 matches at 9 bases. Germline CDR1 and CDR2: KGHDR and SFDVKD. The CDR3 consists of 17 residues. The trim removed 0 bases at V and 5 bases at J, leaving 8 bases unmatched. CDR3 in amino acids: CATSDLRGTGKGDTQYF. The CDR3 DNA follows: TGTGCCACCAGTGATTTGCGAGGGACAGGGAAGGGAGATACGCAGTATTTT.

CDR3 coding DNA: TGCGCCAGCAGCTCAGGAAGTGGGGGGGCGGCTGAGCAGTTCTTC. Translated, it gives CASSSGSGGAAEQFF. This chain connects TRBV5-1 to TRBJ2-1; D might be TRBD2 (7 bases). Germline V gene data show CDR1 as SGHRS and CDR2 as YFSETQ. The germline V and J ends were trimmed by 3 bases and 9 bases, with 19 bases remaining between them. The length of the CDR3 is 15 residues.

CDR3 amino acids: CATSGSGTGAYEQYF. The CDR3 nucleotides read TGTGCCACCAGTGGCTCCGGGACAGGGGCTTACGAGCAGTACTTC. This chain uses TRBV24-1 with TRBJ2-7; 10 nucleotides agree with TRBD1. The CDR3 length is 15 residues. The germline gives CDR1 KGHDR, CDR2 SFDVKD. V was clipped by 5 bases and J by 4 bases; unmatched bases: 7.

The chain recombines TRBV18 with TRBJ1-1; weak D call: TRBD1 (5 bases). Trimming took 2 bases from V and 4 from J, leaving 11 bases between them. Germline CDR1 and CDR2: KGHSH and LQKENI. CDR3 size: 14 residues. The CDR3 spells CASSPVQDGTEAFF. CDR3 DNA sequence: TGTGCCAGCTCACCAGTACAGGATGGCACTGAAGCTTTCTTT.

V is TRBV7-9 and J is TRBJ2-4; 7 bases are a match to TRBD1. Germline V gives CDR1 SEHNR, CDR2 FQNEAQ (reference sequence). The J segment lost 6 bases and the V segment lost 7 bases, leaving 12 bases of the junction unmatched. The CDR3 covers 15 residues. CDR3 sequence: CASNHPGRQGNIQYF. The CDR3 coding sequence is TGTGCCAGCAATCACCCGGGTCGACAGGGAAACATTCAGTACTTC.